This passage covers 7 T cell receptor beta chains from one sample sequenced in a study of T cell repertoires in cytomegalovirus infection. TCRdb used MiXCR to reprocess the reads, holding one entry per CDR3 protein. Among some 300,000 distinct CDR3 sequences listed, around a sixth were seen once. The sequenced sample was PBMCs. All receptors derive from a human donor in good health (CMV status not recorded). Some clones in this sample may be carry-over from other donors' samples.

This clonotype was detected only a few times. V is TRBV20-1 and J is TRBJ2-1, with TRBD2 matching 13 bases. The germline V gene has CDR1 DFQATT and CDR2 SNEGSKA (reference sequence). This CDR3 spans 18 amino acids. V lost 5 bases to trimming and J lost 0 bases; unmatched junction nucleotides: 10. CDR3 loop: CSAPTSGGLKSSYNEQFF. CDR3 sequence (DNA): TGCAGTGCTCCGACTAGCGGGGGGCTGAAGAGCTCCTACAATGAGCAGTTCTTC.

As DNA, the CDR3 is TGTGCCATCAGTGAGTCGGATGGCACTGAAGCTTTCTTT. It codes for CAISESDGTEAFF. The chain has TRBV10-3 and TRBJ1-1; D not certain. Germline CDR1 ENHRY, CDR2 SYGVKD. The CDR3 has 13 amino acids. V was shortened by 0 bases and J by 4 bases, with 6 bases between the two germline ends.

J is TRBJ1-2 and V is TRBV5-6; D uncertain. Germline values: CDR1 SGHDT, CDR2 YYEEEE. The length of the CDR3 is 13 residues. The germline V and J ends were trimmed by 0 bases and 5 bases, with 8 bases remaining between them. In DNA form, the CDR3 reads TGTGCCAGCAGCTTGGACTGGGGTTATGGCTACACCTTC. This gives the protein CASSLDWGYGYTF.

V and J are TRBV7-9 and TRBJ1-2; a possible D gene is TRBD1 (5 bases). The CDR3 spans 15 residues. Germline V gene sequence: CDR1 SEHNR, CDR2 FQNEAQ (reference sequence). Trimming stripped 1 base from V and 13 bases from J, with 22 bases between. As DNA, the CDR3 is TGTGCCAGCAGCTTAGTCCTAATCGGAGGGGAAATCTCCACCTTC. It codes for CASSLVLIGGEISTF. Variable domain in full (rest from reference TRBV7-9 and TRBJ1-2): DTGVSQNPRHKITKRGQNVTFRCDPISEHNRLYWYRQTLGQGPEFLTYFQNEAQLEKSRLLSDRFSAERPKGSFSTLEIQRTEQGDSAMYLCASSLVLIGGEISTFGSGTRLTVV.

This clonotype was recorded only once. This chain connects TRBV28 to TRBJ1-5, with 7 bases that match TRBD1. The CDR3 is made up of 15 amino acids. V was pared by 5 bases and J by 7 bases, with 11 bases of the junction left unmatched. Germline V gene data show CDR1 as MDHEN and CDR2 as SYDVKM. CDR3 DNA: TGTGCCAGCAGTCCCCCGGAGAGGGGGCACCAGCCCCAGCATTTT. Protein product: CASSPPERGHQPQHF.

This clonotype appeared a few times. The chain recombines TRBV9 with TRBJ1-2, with TRBD1 as a possible D gene (5 bases). This CDR3 spans 17 amino acids. The ends were cut back, 2 bases at V and 0 bases at J, with 17 bases in the middle. CDR1 and CDR2 (germline): SGDLS, YYNGEE. This chain's CDR3 is CASSVGLGAGSNYGYTF. The CDR3 DNA sequence: TGTGCCAGCAGCGTTGGGTTAGGGGCCGGATCTAACTATGGCTACACCTTC.

A note on this clonotype: One base away lies a much larger clone, so this may be a sequencing read error. The chain combines TRBV28 with TRBJ2-7; TRBD1 aligns across 8 bases. After removal of 3 bases from V and 3 bases from J, the junction contained 7 bases not matched to a gene. The CDR3 is 15 amino acids. From germline, CDR1 is MDHEN and CDR2 SYDVKM. CDR3 loop: CASSFVDRVVYEQYF. The DNA for the CDR3 is TGTGCCAGCAGTTTTGTGGACAGGGTAGTCTACGAGCAGTACTTC.